This T cell receptor (beta chain) was found in a study of CD8 T cells in Susac syndrome. This clonotype has just one count. Random hexamers served to reverse transcribe roughly 0.45 to 1 ug RNA. TCRdb fed the immunoSEQ multiplex PCR reads into MiXCR, producing one record per CDR3 protein. Among roughly 200,000 distinct CDR3 sequences listed, 85% to 95% were seen once. The length of the CDR3 is 14 residues. V dropped 5 bases and J dropped 8 bases, with 20 bases sitting between them. Germline CDR1 DFQATT, CDR2 SNEGSKA (reference sequence). This clonotype was sampled from a human donor in good health. The rearrangement joins TRBV20-1 to TRBJ2-3, with TRBD2 as a possible D gene (6 bases). The source material was CD4+ T cells from PBMCs. The CDR3 loop is CSALGLTRGATQYF. CDR3 DNA sequence: TGCAGTGCTCTAGGACTCACACGCGGGGCTACGCAGTATTTT.